This TCR beta chain was retrieved from a study of blood T cells in healthy people across ages. This clonotype was detected only a few times. Its target is unknown. Then a second PCR, running roughly 7 to 11 cycles, was carried out with a sample-barcoded 5' primer and a J-beta primer mix. Each cDNA molecule was tagged by a template-switch adaptor with 12 random nucleotides. Every sample returned 3 million or more CDR3-containing paired-end reads. Via MiXCR, TCRdb re-called the 5' RACE reads, giving one row per CDR3 protein. The sample has 850,000 to 1,000,000 distinct CDR3 sequences; roughly 50% are singletons. Study observations and caveats: Diversity of TCR beta per million T cells declined in a roughly linear way with age.

Trimming removed 5 bases at V and 4 bases at J, with 12 bases between. This CDR3 region has 13 residues. CDR1 is LGHNA, CDR2 YSLEER, per germline. The gene calls are TRBV4-3 and TRBJ2-7; D is ambiguous. The clonotype originates from a woman aged 55-75 years in good health. Sequenced: blood. The CDR3: CASSFNLWYEQYF. The CDR3, as DNA: TGCGCCAGCAGCTTTAACCTGTGGTACGAGCAGTACTTC.